In this sample, the clone carrying this T cell receptor beta chain turned up many times. Its specificity is not known. The data derive from a study of early T cells in non-severe SARS-CoV-2 infection. Points from the study as a whole: Private and CD4 specificities were missed by VDJdb matching, which favored anti-spike CD8 responses.

The length of the CDR3 is 16 residues. Germline-derived CDR1 and CDR2 are SEHNR and FQNEAQ (reference sequence). The V and J ends lost 4 bases and 3 bases respectively, with 18 bases between them. Individual cDNA molecules were tagged with unique molecular identifiers, the study reported. One entry per CDR3 protein results from TCRdb running MiXCR on the 5' RACE reads. The profile shows 55,000 to 80,000 distinct CDR3 sequences, 11% of them singletons. The chain combines TRBV7-9 with TRBJ1-1; D is undetermined. The sequenced sample consisted of whole blood. The TCR was taken from an adult who was a healthcare worker with PCR-confirmed SARS-CoV-2 infection or an uninfected control (not recorded which). Here the CDR3 DNA reads TGTGCCAGCAGCTATAACGGGTTCTTTGGACACACTGAAGCTTTCTTT. Translated: CASSYNGFFGHTEAFF. Full variable domain (remainder filled in from reference TRBV7-9 and TRBJ1-1): DTGVSQNPRHKITKRGQNVTFRCDPISEHNRLYWYRQTLGQGPEFLTYFQNEAQLEKSRLLSDRFSAERPKGSFSTLEIQRTEQGDSAMYLCASSYNGFFGHTEAFFGQGTRLTVV.